A selection of T cell receptor beta chains follows, all from one sample in a study of T-cell reconstitution after alpha-beta-depleted transplantation in children. MiXCR, applied by TCRdb to the PCR reads, yields one record per CDR3 protein. The sample consists of about 640,000 distinct CDR3 sequences, 16% of them appearing once. The input for sequencing was PBMCs from the stem cell graft donor, taken from the stem cell graft. These receptors all come from a human donor who donated a stem cell graft to a child with acute myeloid leukemia. Both conserved end residues are part of each CDR3. The order of the fields is D gene, J gene, clone size, V gene, CDR3 DNA, CDR3 protein. The D gene is left open where the match is weak. Rows give clone size only sometimes, using once, few, many, or a class for an expanded clone.

>-|TRBJ2-7|-|TRBV7-2
TGTGCCAGCAGCTTACTCCCAGAGACCTACGAGCAGTACTTC
CASSLLPETYEQYF
>-|TRBJ2-3|few|TRBV29-1
TGCACCACTCGCCTCTTTACAGGTTTAGCAGATACGCAGTATTTT
CTTRLFTGLADTQYF
>TRBD1|TRBJ2-5|many|TRBV5-1
TGCGCCAGCGGACAGGGGGCCAGAGAGACCCAGTACTTC
CASGQGARETQYF
>-|TRBJ2-2|many|TRBV12-3/TRBV12-4
TGTGCCAGCAGTCAGGGGTCCGCCGGGGAGCTGTTTTTT
CASSQGSAGELFF
>-|TRBJ2-1|many|TRBV20-1
TGCAGTGCTAGTGACGCCGCTAGCGTCTACAATGAGCAGTTCTTC
CSASDAASVYNEQFF
>TRBD1|TRBJ2-7|-|TRBV5-1
TGCGCCAGCAACGACAGGGTCGGAAACGAGCAGTACTTC
CASNDRVGNEQYF
>-|TRBJ1-5|many|TRBV20-1
TGCAGTGCCTCCTATGGGTTCGATCAGCCCCAGCATTTT
CSASYGFDQPQHF
>-|TRBJ1-5|-|TRBV6-2/TRBV6-3
TGTGCCAGCAGACCTCAAGTTTACAATCAGCCCCAGCATTTT
CASRPQVYNQPQHF
>-|TRBJ2-2|-|TRBV25-1
TGTGCCAGTAGGACACACCTCACCGGGGAGCTGTTTTTT
CASRTHLTGELFF
>-|TRBJ1-2|many|TRBV20-1
TGCAGTGCTAGAGTAGACCCGGGGGCACAGGGCTACACCTTC
CSARVDPGAQGYTF
>-|TRBJ1-2|few|TRBV21-1
TGTGCCAGCAGCAAAGTCTGTGCGAACAGACGGTTTGTCAGGGATGGCTACACCTTC
CASSKVCANRRFVRDGYTF
>-|TRBJ2-1|many|TRBV18
TGTGCCAGCTCACCCCAGGGCCACGGGAACAATGAGCAGTTCTTC
CASSPQGHGNNEQFF
>-|TRBJ2-5|-|TRBV7-9
TGTGCCAGCAGCTTATGGGCAGACCAAGAGACCCAGTACTTC
CASSLWADQETQYF
>TRBD1|TRBJ1-1|many|TRBV6-5
TGTGCCAGCAGTTACGGCCCATTACAGGGGGCGTTCACTGAAGCTTTCTTT
CASSYGPLQGAFTEAFF
>-|TRBJ1-2|few|TRBV20-1
TGCAGTGCTAGAGATAGCAGTACTCCTAGAGATGGCTACACCTTC
CSARDSSTPRDGYTF
>TRBD2|TRBJ2-2|-|TRBV11-2
TGTGCCAGCAGCGAGGGACTAGCGGGGGGGGCGAACACCGGGGAGCTGTTTTTT
CASSEGLAGGANTGELFF
>-|TRBJ1-1|many|TRBV6-5
TGTGCCAGCAGTATCGGGCACAGGAACACTGAAGCTTTCTTT
CASSIGHRNTEAFF
>-|TRBJ2-3|few|TRBV12-3/TRBV12-4
TGTGCCAGCAGGGCCCTAGCAGATGGCACAGATACGCAGTATTTT
CASRALADGTDTQYF
>TRBD2|TRBJ2-2|few|TRBV12-3/TRBV12-4
TGTGCCAGCAGGGGGGGACTAGCGGGGCCGAACACCGGGGAGCTGTTTTTT
CASRGGLAGPNTGELFF
>-|TRBJ2-1|few|TRBV5-1
TGCGCCAGCAGCTTCCGGGTAGACGGTGAGCAGTTCTTC
CASSFRVDGEQFF
>-|TRBJ2-2|few|TRBV12-3/TRBV12-4
TGTGCCAGCAGAGGGGGGCAGGCCGGGGAGCTGTTTTTT
CASRGGQAGELFF
>TRBD1|TRBJ1-2|-|TRBV5-5
TGTGCCAGCAGCCCCCGGGGTACTTTGGACAGGGGTGGCTACACCTTC
CASSPRGTLDRGGYTF
>-|TRBJ2-6|-|TRBV9
TGTGCCAGCAGCGTAGTGAGCAGGCACTCTGGGGCCAACGTCCTGACTTTC
CASSVVSRHSGANVLTF
>-|TRBJ2-3|-|TRBV12-3/TRBV12-4
TGTGCCAGCAGACGACAAGGGGACCGCACAGATACGCAGTATTTT
CASRRQGDRTDTQYF